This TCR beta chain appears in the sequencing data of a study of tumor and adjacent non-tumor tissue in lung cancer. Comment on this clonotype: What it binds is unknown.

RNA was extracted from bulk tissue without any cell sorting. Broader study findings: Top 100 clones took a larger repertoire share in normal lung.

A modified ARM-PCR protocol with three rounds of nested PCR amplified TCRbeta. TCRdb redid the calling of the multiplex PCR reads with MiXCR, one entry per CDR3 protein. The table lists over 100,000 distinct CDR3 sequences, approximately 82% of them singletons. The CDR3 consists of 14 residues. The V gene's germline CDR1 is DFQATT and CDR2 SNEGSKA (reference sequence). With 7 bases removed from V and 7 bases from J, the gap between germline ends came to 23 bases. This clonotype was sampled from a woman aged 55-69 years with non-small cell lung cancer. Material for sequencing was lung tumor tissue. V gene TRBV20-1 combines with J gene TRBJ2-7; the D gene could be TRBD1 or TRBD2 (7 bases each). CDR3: CSVQGGAWGSEQYF. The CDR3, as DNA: TGCAGTGTCCAGGGGGGGGCTTGGGGCAGTGAGCAGTACTTC.